The 10 T cell receptor beta chains reported below all come from one sample, sequenced in a study of blood T cells in healthy people across ages. The authors ran a second PCR of 7 to 11 cycles using a sample-barcoded 5' primer and a J-beta primer mix. TCRdb itself ran the 5' RACE reads through MiXCR, one entry per CDR3 protein. The sample records 1.5 million or so distinct CDR3 sequences, roughly 40% being singletons. The specimen was blood. These receptor sequences come from a woman younger than 35 in good health.

V is TRBV12-3 or TRBV12-4 and J is TRBJ2-5; the D gene could be TRBD1 or TRBD2 (5 bases each). CDR3 length: 15 residues. The V gene lost 5 bases and the J gene lost 11 bases, with 24 bases spanning the gap. The CDR3 DNA sequence: TGTGCCAGCAGTCCCTTGAGGGGCGCGTACAATGAGCAGTACTTC. It codes for CASSPLRGAYNEQYF.

This clonotype was observed many times. The chain combines TRBV27 with TRBJ2-7; 7 bases map to TRBD2. The CDR3 spans 12 residues. CDR1 is MNHEY and CDR2 is SMNVEV in the germline V gene (reference sequence). V shed 4 bases and J 9 bases; nucleotides not matched to a gene: 6. The DNA for the CDR3 is TGTGCCAGCAGTTCAAGACTAGCAGGGCAGTACTTC. This sequence encodes CASSSRLAGQYF.

In this sample, this clonotype turned up a few times. This sequence joins TRBV29-1 and TRBJ2-2; D possibly corresponds to TRBD2 (6 bases). Germline V gene data show CDR1 as SQVTM and CDR2 as ANQGSEA. The CDR3 is made up of 14 amino acids. The V and J ends lost 1 base and 3 bases respectively, with 9 bases between them. As DNA, the CDR3 is TGCAGCGTTGAAGGCGGGGCGTACACCGGGGAGCTGTTTTTT. It yields the protein CSVEGGAYTGELFF.

The rearrangement uses TRBV6-2 or TRBV6-3 and TRBJ1-5; unclear D gene. This CDR3 has 15 residues. Germline V gene lookup returns CDR1 MNHEY and CDR2 SVGEGT. V lost 4 bases and J lost 1, with 11 bases in between. The CDR3 nucleotides are TGTGCCAGCAGTTTCGACTTAGCGAGCAATCAGCCCCAGCATTTT. It yields the protein CASSFDLASNQPQHF.

This rearrangement joins TRBV3-1 to TRBJ2-3; perhaps TRBD2 as D (5 bases). This CDR3 is 14 amino acids long. Germline-derived CDR1 and CDR2 are LGHDT and YNNKEL (reference sequence). V lost 1 base and J 7 bases, leaving 12 bases between the germline ends. The CDR3 is CASSQGERGNTQYF. CDR3 coding DNA: TGTGCCAGCAGCCAAGGGGAGCGTGGTAATACGCAGTATTTT.

The sample holds many counts of this clonotype. This chain joins TRBV6-1 and TRBJ2-5; unclear D gene. V lost 8 bases and J 7 bases, leaving 14 bases between the germline ends. CDR1 and CDR2 from the germline V gene are MNHNS and SASEGT. CDR3 length: 12 amino acids. The CDR3 here is CASGQIRATQYF. CDR3 coding DNA: TGTGCCAGCGGTCAGATTCGAGCGACCCAGTACTTC.

The chain couples TRBV21-1 to TRBJ2-1. TRBV21-1 is a documented pseudogene. This CDR3 spans 11 amino acids. The CDR3 protein is CASSNNPRQFF. CDR3 in DNA: TGTGCCAGCAGCAACAATCCCCGGCAGTTCTTC.

Turning to this clonotype: This could be a read error, since a much larger clone is one nucleotide away. The V call is TRBV12-3 or TRBV12-4, the J call TRBJ2-1; no clear D gene. CDR3 size: 10 residues. The germline V and J ends were trimmed by 3 bases and 9 bases, with 3 bases remaining between them. CDR3 DNA: TGTGCCAGCAGTTTCACTGAGCAGTTCTTC. This sequence encodes CASSFTEQFF.

This clonotype was counted between two and nine times. This chain links TRBV6-1 with TRBJ1-5; D may be TRBD1 (5 bases). The CDR3 length is 13 residues. V gave up 11 bases and J gave up 6 bases, with 17 bases separating them. Per the germline V gene, CDR1 is MNHNS and CDR2 is SASEGT. This CDR3 is CAGARPGGQPQHF. The CDR3 region has the DNA TGTGCCGGGGCGAGACCGGGGGGTCAGCCCCAGCATTTT.

This clonotype was found once. The chain couples TRBV3-1 to TRBJ2-2; a possible D gene is TRBD2 (6 bases). V dropped 7 bases and J dropped 2 bases, with 14 bases sitting between them. This CDR3 has 15 residues. CDR1 is LGHDT and CDR2 is YNNKEL in the germline V gene (reference sequence). CDR3 amino acids: CASKRVGGNTGELFF. In nucleotides, the CDR3 is TGTGCCAGCAAGAGGGTCGGGGGAAACACCGGGGAGCTGTTTTTT. Complete variable domain (other parts from reference TRBV3-1 and TRBJ2-2): DTAVSQTPKYLVTQMGNDKSIKCEQNLGHDTMYWYKQDSKKFLKIMFSYNNKELIINETVPNRFSPKSPDKAHLNLHINSLELGDSAVYFCASKRVGGNTGELFFGEGSRLTVL.